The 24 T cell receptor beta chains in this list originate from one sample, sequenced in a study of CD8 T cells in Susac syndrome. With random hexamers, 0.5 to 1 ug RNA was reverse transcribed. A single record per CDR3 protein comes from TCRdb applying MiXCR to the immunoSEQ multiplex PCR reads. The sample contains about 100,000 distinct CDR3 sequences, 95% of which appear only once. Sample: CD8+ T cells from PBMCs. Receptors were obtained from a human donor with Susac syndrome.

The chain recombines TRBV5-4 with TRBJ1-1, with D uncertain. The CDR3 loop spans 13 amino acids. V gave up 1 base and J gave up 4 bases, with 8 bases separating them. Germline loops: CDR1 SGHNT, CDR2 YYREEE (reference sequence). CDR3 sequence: CASSLPGATEAFF. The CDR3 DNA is TGTGCCAGCAGCTTGCCAGGCGCCACTGAAGCTTTCTTT. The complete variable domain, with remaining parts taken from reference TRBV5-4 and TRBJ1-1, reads ETGVTQSPTHLIKTRGQQVTLRCSSQSGHNTVSWYQQALGQGPQFIFQYYREEENGRGNFPPRFSGLQFPNYSSELNVNALELDDSALYLCASSLPGATEAFFGQGTRLTVV.

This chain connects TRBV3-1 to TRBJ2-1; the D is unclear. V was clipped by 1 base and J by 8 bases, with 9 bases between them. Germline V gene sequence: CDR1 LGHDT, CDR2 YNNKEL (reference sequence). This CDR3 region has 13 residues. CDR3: CASSQAPTYEQFF. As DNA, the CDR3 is TGTGCCAGCAGCCAAGCTCCGACCTATGAGCAGTTCTTC.

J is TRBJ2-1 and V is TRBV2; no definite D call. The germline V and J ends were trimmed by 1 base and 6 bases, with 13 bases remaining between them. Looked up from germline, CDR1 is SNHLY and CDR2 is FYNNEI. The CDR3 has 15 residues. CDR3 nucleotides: TGTGCCAGCAGTGAAGGGGTGGGCGGCCCCAATGAGCAGTTCTTC. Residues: CASSEGVGGPNEQFF.

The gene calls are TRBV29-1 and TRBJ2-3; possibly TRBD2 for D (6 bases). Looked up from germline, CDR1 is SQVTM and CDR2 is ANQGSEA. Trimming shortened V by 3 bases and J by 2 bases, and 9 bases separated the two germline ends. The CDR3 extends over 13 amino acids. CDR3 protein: CSVEAGNTDTQYF. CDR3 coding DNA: TGCAGCGTTGAGGCGGGAAACACAGATACGCAGTATTTT.

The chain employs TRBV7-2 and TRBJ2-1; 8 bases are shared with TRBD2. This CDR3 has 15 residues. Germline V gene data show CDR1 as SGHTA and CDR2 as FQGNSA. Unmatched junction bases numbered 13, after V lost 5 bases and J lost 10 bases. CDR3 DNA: TGTGCCAGCAGCCCGCCGGGGACTAGGCATCGCGAGCAGTTCTTC. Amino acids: CASSPPGTRHREQFF.

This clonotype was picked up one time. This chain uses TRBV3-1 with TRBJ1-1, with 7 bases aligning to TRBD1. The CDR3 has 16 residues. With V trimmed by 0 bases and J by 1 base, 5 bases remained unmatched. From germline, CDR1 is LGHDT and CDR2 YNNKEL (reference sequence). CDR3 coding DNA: TGTGCCAGCAGCCAAGAGATGCACAGGGGGAACACTGAAGCTTTCTTT. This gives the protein CASSQEMHRGNTEAFF.

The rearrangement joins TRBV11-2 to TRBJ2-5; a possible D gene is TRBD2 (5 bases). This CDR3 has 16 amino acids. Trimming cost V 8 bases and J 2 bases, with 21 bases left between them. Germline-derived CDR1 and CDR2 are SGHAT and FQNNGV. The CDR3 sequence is CASRKAGRALQETQYF. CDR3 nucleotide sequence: TGTGCCAGCCGAAAGGCGGGCCGGGCTCTACAAGAGACCCAGTACTTC. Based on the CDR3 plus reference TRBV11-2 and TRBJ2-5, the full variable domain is EAGVAQSPRYKIIEKRQSVAFWCNPISGHATLYWYQQILGQGPKLLIQFQNNGVVDDSQLPKDRFSAERLKGVDSTLKIQPAKLEDSAVYLCASRKAGRALQETQYFGPGTRLLVL.

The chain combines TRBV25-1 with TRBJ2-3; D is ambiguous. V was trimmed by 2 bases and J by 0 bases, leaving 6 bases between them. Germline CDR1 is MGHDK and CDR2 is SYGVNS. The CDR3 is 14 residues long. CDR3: CASSEQTSTDTQYF. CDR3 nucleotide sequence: TGTGCCAGCAGTGAACAGACTAGCACAGATACGCAGTATTTT.

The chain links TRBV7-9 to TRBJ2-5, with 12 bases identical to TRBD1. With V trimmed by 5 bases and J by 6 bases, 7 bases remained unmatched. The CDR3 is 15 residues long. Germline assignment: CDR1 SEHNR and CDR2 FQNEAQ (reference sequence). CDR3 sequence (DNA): TGTGCCAGCAGCCCTCCGGGACAGGGGGCGAAGACCCAGTACTTC. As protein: CASSPPGQGAKTQYF.

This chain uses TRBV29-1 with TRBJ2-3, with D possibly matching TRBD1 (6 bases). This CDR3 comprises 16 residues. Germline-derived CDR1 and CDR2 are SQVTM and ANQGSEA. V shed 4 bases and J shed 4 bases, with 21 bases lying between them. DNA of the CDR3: TGCAGCGTTGCCCCCCAAAGGGGGTCGGGTTCAGATACGCAGTATTTT. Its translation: CSVAPQRGSGSDTQYF.

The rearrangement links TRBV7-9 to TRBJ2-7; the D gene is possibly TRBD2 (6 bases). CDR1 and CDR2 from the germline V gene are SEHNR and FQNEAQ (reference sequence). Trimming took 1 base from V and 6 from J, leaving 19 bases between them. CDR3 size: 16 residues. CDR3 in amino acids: CASSLVPGGNLGEQYF. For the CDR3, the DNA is TGTGCCAGCAGCTTAGTTCCTGGCGGGAACCTTGGCGAGCAGTACTTC.

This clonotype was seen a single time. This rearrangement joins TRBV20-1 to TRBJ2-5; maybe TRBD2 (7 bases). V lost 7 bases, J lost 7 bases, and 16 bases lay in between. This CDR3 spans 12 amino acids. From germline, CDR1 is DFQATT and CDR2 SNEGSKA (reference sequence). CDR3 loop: CSVRGGVGTQYF. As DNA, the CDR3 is TGCAGTGTTAGGGGGGGCGTGGGGACCCAGTACTTC.

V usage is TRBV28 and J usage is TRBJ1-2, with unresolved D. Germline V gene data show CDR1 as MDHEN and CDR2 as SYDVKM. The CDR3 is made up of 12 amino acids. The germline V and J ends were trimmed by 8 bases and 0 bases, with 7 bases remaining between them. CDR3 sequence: CASGITNYGYTF. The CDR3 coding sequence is TGTGCCAGCGGTATTACTAACTATGGCTACACCTTC.

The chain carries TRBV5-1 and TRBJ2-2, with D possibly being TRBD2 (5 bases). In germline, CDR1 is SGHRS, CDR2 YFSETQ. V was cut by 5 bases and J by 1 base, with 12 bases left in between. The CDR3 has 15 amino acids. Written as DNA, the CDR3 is TGCGCCAGCAGTACCCAAAGCGGGAACACCGGGGAGCTGTTTTTT. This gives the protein CASSTQSGNTGELFF.

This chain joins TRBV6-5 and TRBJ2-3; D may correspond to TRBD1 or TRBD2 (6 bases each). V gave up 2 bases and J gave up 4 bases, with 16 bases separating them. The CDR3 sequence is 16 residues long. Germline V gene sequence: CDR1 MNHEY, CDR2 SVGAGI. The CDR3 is CASSYLGGYHPDTQYF. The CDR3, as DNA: TGTGCCAGCAGTTACCTGGGGGGCTATCACCCAGATACGCAGTATTTT.

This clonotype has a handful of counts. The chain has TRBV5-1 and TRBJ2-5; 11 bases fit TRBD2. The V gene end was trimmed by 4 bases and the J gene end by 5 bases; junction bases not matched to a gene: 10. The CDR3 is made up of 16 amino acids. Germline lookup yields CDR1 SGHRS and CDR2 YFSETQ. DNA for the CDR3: TGCGCCAGCAGCCCGGAACTAGCGGGGGATAGGGAGACCCAGTACTTC. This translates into CASSPELAGDRETQYF.

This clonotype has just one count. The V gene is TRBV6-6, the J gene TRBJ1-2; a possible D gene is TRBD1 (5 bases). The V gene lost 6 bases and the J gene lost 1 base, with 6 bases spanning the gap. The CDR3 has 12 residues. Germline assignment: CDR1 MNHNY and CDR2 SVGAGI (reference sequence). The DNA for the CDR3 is TGTGCCAGCAGGGGGCTTAACTATGGCTACACCTTC. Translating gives CASRGLNYGYTF.

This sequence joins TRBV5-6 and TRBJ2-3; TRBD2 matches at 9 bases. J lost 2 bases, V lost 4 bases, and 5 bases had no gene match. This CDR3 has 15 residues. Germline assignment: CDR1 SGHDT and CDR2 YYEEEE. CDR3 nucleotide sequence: TGTGCCAGCAGCCACAGCGGGGGGTACACAGATACGCAGTATTTT. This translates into CASSHSGGYTDTQYF. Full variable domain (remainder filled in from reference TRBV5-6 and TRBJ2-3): DAGVTQSPTHLIKTRGQQVTLRCSPKSGHDTVSWYQQALGQGPQFIFQYYEEEERQRGNFPDRFSGHQFPNYSSELNVNALLLGDSALYLCASSHSGGYTDTQYFGPGTRLTVL.

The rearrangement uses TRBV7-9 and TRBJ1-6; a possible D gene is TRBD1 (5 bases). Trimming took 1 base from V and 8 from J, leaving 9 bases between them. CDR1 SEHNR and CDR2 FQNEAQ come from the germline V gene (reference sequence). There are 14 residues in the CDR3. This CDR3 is CASSLVRGDSPLHF. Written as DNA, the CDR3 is TGTGCCAGCAGCTTAGTTAGGGGAGATTCACCCCTCCACTTT.

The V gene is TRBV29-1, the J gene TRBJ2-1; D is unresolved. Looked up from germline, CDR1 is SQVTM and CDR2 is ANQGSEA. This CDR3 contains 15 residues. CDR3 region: CTFLSGRSSYNEQFF. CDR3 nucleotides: TGCACCTTCCTATCCGGACGGAGCTCCTACAATGAGCAGTTCTTC.

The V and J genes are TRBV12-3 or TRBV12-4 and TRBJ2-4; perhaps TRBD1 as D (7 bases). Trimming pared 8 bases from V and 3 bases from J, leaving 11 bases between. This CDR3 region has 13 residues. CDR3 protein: CASGRGVKNIQYF. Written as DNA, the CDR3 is TGTGCCAGCGGCAGGGGGGTCAAAAACATTCAGTACTTC.

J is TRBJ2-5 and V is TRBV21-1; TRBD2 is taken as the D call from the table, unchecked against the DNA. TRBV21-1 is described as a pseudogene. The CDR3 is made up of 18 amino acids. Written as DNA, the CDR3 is TGTGCCAGCAGCAAACGTATGCGGGACGGACTACCCCAAGAGACCCAGTACTTC. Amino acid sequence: CASSKRMRDGLPQETQYF.

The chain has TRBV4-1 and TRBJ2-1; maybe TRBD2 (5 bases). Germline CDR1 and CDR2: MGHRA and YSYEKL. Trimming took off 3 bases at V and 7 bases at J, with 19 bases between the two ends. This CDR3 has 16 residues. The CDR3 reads CASSHTRQSIGNEQFF. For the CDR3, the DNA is TGCGCCAGCAGCCACACTAGGCAAAGTATAGGGAATGAGCAGTTCTTC.

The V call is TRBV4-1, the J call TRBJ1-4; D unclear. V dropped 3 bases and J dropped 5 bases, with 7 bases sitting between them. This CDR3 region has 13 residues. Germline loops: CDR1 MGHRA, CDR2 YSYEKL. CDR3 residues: CASSQVENEKLFF. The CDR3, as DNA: TGCGCCAGCAGCCAGGTGGAGAATGAAAAACTGTTTTTT.